One sample yielded the 17 T cell receptor beta chains listed below, sequenced in a study of response to subunit inactivated influenza vaccine. Via MiXCR, TCRdb re-called the RT-PCR reads, giving one row per CDR3 protein. The sample shows about 570,000 distinct CDR3 sequences, roughly 10% of them seen only once. The data were also submitted as part of a second study, on T cells expressing NK-cell markers. That source reports: UMIs accompanied the 5'RACE template switching by which TCR beta cDNA was made.

Sequencing was performed on PBMCs from blood, taken on the day of vaccination. These receptors were obtained from a man between 50 and 59 years old who received an inactivated influenza vaccine.

The chain is built from TRBV30 and TRBJ2-1; the D is unclear. The germline V gene encodes CDR1 GTSNPN and CDR2 SVGIG (reference sequence). V was cut by 4 bases and J by 4 bases, with 11 bases left in between. The CDR3 runs 13 residues. CDR3 coding DNA: TGTGCCTGGAAGTTCGGGTCTTACAATGAGCAGTTCTTC. The encoded protein is CAWKFGSYNEQFF.

V gene TRBV29-1 combines with J gene TRBJ2-3; D is ambiguous. Germline V gives CDR1 SQVTM, CDR2 ANQGSEA. This CDR3 has 12 amino acids. Trimming removed 1 base from V and 0 bases from J, with 2 bases in between. The CDR3 loop is CSVEASTDTQYF. The CDR3, as DNA: TGCAGCGTTGAAGCTAGCACAGATACGCAGTATTTT.

This clonotype was detected many times. The V call is TRBV4-3, the J call TRBJ2-2; the match to TRBD1 covers 7 bases. The CDR3 contains 13 residues. Germline-derived CDR1 and CDR2 are LGHNA and YSLEER. V lost 3 bases and J lost 7; bases outside the gene matches: 2. CDR3 sequence reads: CASSQTGYGELFF. The DNA of the CDR3 is TGCGCCAGCAGCCAGACAGGGTACGGGGAGCTGTTTTTT.

This chain uses TRBV14 with TRBJ2-2, with unresolved D. CDR3 length: 16 residues. V was clipped by 6 bases and J by 3 bases, with 17 bases between them. Germline V CDR1 and CDR2: SGHDN, FVKESK. This chain's CDR3 is CASSTGSFSHTGELFF. CDR3 bases: TGTGCCAGCAGTACCGGGTCCTTCTCTCACACCGGGGAGCTGTTTTTT.

This clonotype was seen a few times. The genes are TRBV4-1 and TRBJ1-5; TRBD1 matches 8 bases. Per the germline V gene, CDR1 is MGHRA and CDR2 is YSYEKL. The trim removed 1 base at V and 5 bases at J, leaving 7 bases unmatched. The CDR3 loop spans 16 amino acids. The CDR3 protein is CASSQGTGLGHQPQHF. The CDR3 nucleotides are TGCGCCAGCAGCCAAGGGACAGGGCTCGGGCATCAGCCCCAGCATTTT.

This rearrangement joins TRBV21-1 to TRBJ2-7; the D call in the table, TRBD1, was not verified against the DNA. TRBV21-1 corresponds to a pseudogene. The CDR3 has 17 amino acids. As DNA, the CDR3 is TGTGCCAGCAGCAAAGGAGGGGGCAGGGGACCTACCTACGAGCAGTACTTC. Protein: CASSKGGGRGPTYEQYF.

This clonotype was seen a few times. The rearrangement uses TRBV5-1 and TRBJ1-1; D gene ambiguous. Germline V gene data show CDR1 as SGHRS and CDR2 as YFSETQ. Trimming stripped 2 bases from V and 4 bases from J, with 9 bases between. The CDR3 loop spans 13 amino acids. The CDR3 reads CASSFAGATEAFF. CDR3 coding DNA: TGCGCCAGCAGCTTTGCAGGAGCCACTGAAGCTTTCTTT.

This clonotype was counted between two and nine times. This rearrangement joins TRBV7-2 to TRBJ1-2, with a tentative D call TRBD1 (5 bases). The CDR3 spans 15 residues. The ends were cut back, 5 bases at V and 0 bases at J, with 13 bases in the middle. Germline assignment: CDR1 SGHTA and CDR2 FQGNSA. The CDR3 DNA reads TGTGCCAGCAGCCCCGGGACCGAAGCTAACTATGGCTACACCTTC. It yields the protein CASSPGTEANYGYTF. The variable domain in full, completed from reference TRBV7-2 and TRBJ1-2, reads GAGVSQSPSNKVTEKGKDVELRCDPISGHTALYWYRQSLGQGLEFLIYFQGNSAPDKSGLPSDRFSAERTGGSVSTLTIQRTQQEDSAVYLCASSPGTEANYGYTFGSGTRLTVV.

The sample holds a few counts of this clonotype. The chain has TRBV12-3 or TRBV12-4 and TRBJ1-3, with D unresolved. The CDR3 loop spans 13 amino acids. V gave up 6 bases and J gave up 0 bases, with 6 bases separating them. CDR3 in amino acids: CASSSHSGNTIYF. Written as DNA, the CDR3 is TGTGCCAGCAGCTCCCACTCTGGAAACACCATATATTTT.

The J gene is TRBJ2-7, the V gene TRBV29-1; D unresolved. Trimming shortened V by 4 bases and J by 3 bases, and 10 bases separated the two germline ends. This CDR3 is built from 12 residues. Per the germline V gene, CDR1 is SQVTM and CDR2 is ANQGSEA. CDR3 DNA sequence: TGCAGCGTTGCGTCGAGAAGCTACGAGCAGTACTTC. Its translation is CSVASRSYEQYF.

This clonotype was seen a handful of times. The gene calls are TRBV9 and TRBJ1-4; D not certain. Germline CDR1 and CDR2: SGDLS and YYNGEE. Trimming removed 6 bases from V and 7 bases from J, with 19 bases in between. There are 15 residues in the CDR3. The CDR3, as DNA: TGTGCCAGCACCCCGAACCCCTGGGAAGGTGAAAAACTGTTTTTT. It codes for CASTPNPWEGEKLFF.

This clonotype was observed many times. The J gene is TRBJ2-7, the V gene TRBV7-6, with TRBD2 identical over 8 bases. In germline, CDR1 is SGHVS, CDR2 FNYEAQ. CDR3 size: 16 residues. V shed 0 bases and J 1 base; nucleotides not matched to a gene: 5. CDR3 bases: TGTGCCAGCAGCTTAGCTGGAGCGGGGGCTTCCTACGAGCAGTACTTC. Its translation: CASSLAGAGASYEQYF.

This clonotype occurred a few times. The rearrangement joins TRBV7-3 to TRBJ2-1, with TRBD1 as a possible D gene (6 bases). CDR1 is SGHTA and CDR2 is FQGTGA in the germline V gene. This CDR3 comprises 14 residues. Trimming removed 4 bases from V and 8 bases from J, with 15 bases in between. This CDR3 is CASSSKKQGDEQFF. CDR3 nucleotides: TGTGCCAGCAGCTCCAAAAAACAGGGCGATGAGCAGTTCTTC.

This chain links TRBV7-2 with TRBJ2-7; 10 nucleotides agree with TRBD1. This CDR3 is built from 15 residues. Trimming removed 3 bases from V and 3 bases from J; junction bases left unmatched: 5. Germline CDR1 SGHTA, CDR2 FQGNSA. This CDR3 reads CASSFRTGGYYEQYF. The CDR3, as DNA: TGTGCCAGCAGCTTCAGGACAGGGGGATACTACGAGCAGTACTTC.

This clonotype has a handful of counts. This chain connects TRBV19 to TRBJ2-1, with 13 bases matching TRBD2. This CDR3 is 20 amino acids long. Unmatched junction bases numbered 11, after V lost 3 bases and J lost 0 bases. CDR1 and CDR2 (germline): LNHDA, SQIVND (reference sequence). The CDR3 reads CASSIRLAGGIGSSYNEQFF. For the CDR3, the DNA is TGTGCCAGTAGTATCCGACTAGCGGGGGGTATTGGAAGCTCCTACAATGAGCAGTTCTTC.

This clonotype was recorded a few times. The chain couples TRBV4-2 to TRBJ2-5; 9 bases are shared with TRBD2. The V segment lost 4 bases and the J segment 2 bases; nucleotides outside the gene matches: 8. Germline CDR1 LGHNA, CDR2 YNFKEQ. The length of the CDR3 is 16 residues. The CDR3 DNA sequence: TGTGCCAGCAGCCGGAGACTAGCGGTGTCACAAGAGACCCAGTACTTC. It is translated as CASSRRLAVSQETQYF.

The rearrangement links TRBV29-1 to TRBJ2-3; possible D gene TRBD1, 6 bases. The V gene lost 7 bases and the J gene lost 3 bases, with 14 bases spanning the gap. Looked up from germline, CDR1 is SQVTM and CDR2 is ANQGSEA. This CDR3 comprises 13 residues. For the CDR3, the DNA is TGCAGCGCCTCCGGGACAATTACAGATACGCAGTATTTT. Translating gives CSASGTITDTQYF.